Described below is a single T cell receptor beta chain sequence and its context. Its antigen remains unknown. This sample was included in a study of T cell repertoires in cytomegalovirus infection. About the research overall: Matching HLA type and CMV infection were both indicated by public TCR beta signatures. General observations from the study: Of the TCR beta families, the public ones yielded a cumulative frequency that identified carriers of CMV plus the relevant HLA.

TCRdb used MiXCR to reprocess the reads, holding one entry per CDR3 protein. The sample records a few hundred thousand distinct CDR3 sequences, about 15% being singletons. There are 15 residues in the CDR3. After removal of 4 bases from V and 4 bases from J, the junction contained 7 bases not matched to a gene. Per germline, CDR1 MGHRA and CDR2 YSYEKL. V usage is TRBV4-1 and J usage is TRBJ2-1, with 7 bases that match TRBD1. The specimen sequenced was CD8+ T cells from PBMCs. The sequence derives from a human donor in good health (CMV status not recorded). Some clones in this sample may be carry-over from other donors' samples. In DNA form, the CDR3 reads TGCGCCAGCAGCCGAGACAGGGAAACATACAATGAGCAGTTCTTC. Its protein is CASSRDRETYNEQFF.